A selection of T cell receptor beta chains follows, all from one sample in a study of T cells in Graves' hyperthyroidism and ophthalmopathy. MiXCR was run by TCRdb on the multiplex PCR reads, yielding one entry per CDR3 protein. This repertoire shows over 350,000 distinct CDR3 sequences, less than 20% found once; its top ten account for over 35%. Sequencing input: blood. These receptors came from a man younger than 35 with Graves' ophthalmopathy. Each CDR3 is given with its conserved first and last residue. The D gene is left open where the match is weak. Clone size is stated in some rows and not others, as once, few, many or a class when expanded.

many	TRBV7-9	TRBD1	TRBJ2-2	TGTGCCAGCAGCTCCGGGACAGGAAGCACCGGGGAGCTGTTTTTT	CASSSGTGSTGELFF
.	TRBV5-1	.	TRBJ2-3	TGCGCCAGCAGCTTGAGGGGACCCGACAGTGAAGTCGCGGTAGATACGCAGTATTTT	CASSLRGPDSEVAVDTQYF
.	TRBV3-1	TRBD1	TRBJ2-2	TGTGCCAGCAGCCAAACAGGGGGTATGGGGACCGGGGAGCTGTTTTTT	CASSQTGGMGTGELFF
.	TRBV12-5	TRBD1	TRBJ1-3	TGTGCTAGTGGTTTGGTACTAACAGGGGGCGTTGGAAACACCATATATTTT	CASGLVLTGGVGNTIYF
many	TRBV9	.	TRBJ2-1	TGTGCCAGCAGCGCCGGGACTGTGAGCTACAATGAGCAGTTCTTC	CASSAGTVSYNEQFF
many	TRBV6-1	TRBD1	TRBJ1-2	TGTGCCAGCAGGAGGGAGACAGGGGGCGTCTATGGCTACACCTTC	CASRRETGGVYGYTF
few	TRBV20-1	.	TRBJ1-5	TGCAGTGCTAGCATGCTGGTTAGCAATCAGCCCCAGCATTTT	CSASMLVSNQPQHF
many	TRBV12-5	.	TRBJ2-2	TGTGCTAGTGGTTTGGTACTTGGAGGGAACACCGGGGAGCTGTTTTTT	CASGLVLGGNTGELFF
many	TRBV20-1	TRBD2	TRBJ2-7	TGCAGTGCCCTCCCCCGACGGGGGGGCTCCTACGAGCAGTACTTC	CSALPRRGGSYEQYF
few	TRBV10-2	TRBD2	TRBJ2-3	TGCGCCAGCAGTGAGTCGGGGACTAGTTCAGATACGCAGTATTTT	CASSESGTSSDTQYF
few	TRBV6-1	.	TRBJ2-1	TGTGCCAGCATTCCAGGAGGGGTCCATGAGCAGTTCTTC	CASIPGGVHEQFF
.	TRBV5-1	.	TRBJ1-5	TGCGCCAGCAGCTTGGCTACAGGTCCCCATCAGCCCCAGCATTTT	CASSLATGPHQPQHF
.	TRBV15	.	TRBJ2-5	TGTGCCACCAGCAGAGATTCCCATGTACAAGAGACCCAGTACTTC	CATSRDSHVQETQYF
many	TRBV6-5	TRBD2	TRBJ2-2	TGTGCCAGCAGTTACTCGAGCCTAGCGGGGGTACAGGTCGGGGAGCTGTTTTTT	CASSYSSLAGVQVGELFF
few	TRBV4-1	TRBD1	TRBJ2-6	TGCGCCAGCAGCCAAGGGGACAGCTCCTCTGGGGCCAACGTCCTGACTTTC	CASSQGDSSSGANVLTF
once	TRBV5-1	.	TRBJ1-5	TGTGCCAGCAGCTTGGTGTATAGCAATCAGCCCCAGCATTTT	CASSLVYSNQPQHF
few	TRBV5-6	TRBD2	TRBJ2-1	TGTGCCAGCAGCTTGTGGTGGCGGGGGGGACCCTACAATGAGCAGTTCTTC	CASSLWWRGGPYNEQFF
many	TRBV7-9	.	TRBJ1-1	TGTGCCAGCAGCCGCCTTGGGACACACATGAACACTGAAGCTTTCTTT	CASSRLGTHMNTEAFF
many	TRBV12-3/TRBV12-4	.	TRBJ1-2	TGTGCCAGCAGACCCCCGGGGGCGCTAAATGGCTACACCTTC	CASRPPGALNGYTF
many	TRBV2	TRBD1	TRBJ1-6	TGTGCCAGCAGTGAGGGGACAGATAATTCACCCCTCCACTTT	CASSEGTDNSPLHF
many	TRBV28	.	TRBJ2-3	TGTGCCAGCAGCACCGCGGGCACAGATACGCAGTATTTT	CASSTAGTDTQYF
few	TRBV9	.	TRBJ2-2	TGTGCCAGCAGCGTGACTAGTTACGGGGAGCTGTTTTTT	CASSVTSYGELFF
few	TRBV12-3/TRBV12-4	.	TRBJ1-4	TGTGCCAGCAGGAGACAGTATTTTGACGAAAAACTGTTTTTT	CASRRQYFDEKLFF
many	TRBV12-3/TRBV12-4	.	TRBJ1-1	TGTGCCAGCAGTTTAATTGGGGGCGCGGGCACTGAAGCTTTCTTT	CASSLIGGAGTEAFF
few	TRBV6-1	.	TRBJ2-5	TGTGCCAGCAGTCCCACCCGCACGCCGACCCAGTACTTC	CASSPTRTPTQYF
.	TRBV7-2	.	TRBJ2-7	TGTGCCAGCAGCCCCAGCCCCCCAGGGGCCATCTCCTACGAGCAGTACTTC	CASSPSPPGAISYEQYF
few	TRBV6-1	TRBD2	TRBJ2-3	TGTGCCAGCAGGTACCTAGCGGGGGGCACAGATACGCAGTATTTT	CASRYLAGGTDTQYF
many	TRBV7-9	.	TRBJ2-3	TGTGCCAGCAGCTTAGCCCCGACAGCAGATACGCAGTATTTT	CASSLAPTADTQYF
.	TRBV12-3/TRBV12-4	TRBD2	TRBJ2-1	TGTGCCAGCAGGCGGGAGAGCGGGGCTTACAATGAGCAGTTCTTC	CASRRESGAYNEQFF
.	TRBV7-3	.	TRBJ2-3	TGTGCCAGCAACTTAGACAGGACCACAGATACGCAGTATTTT	CASNLDRTTDTQYF
.	TRBV10-3	.	TRBJ2-3	TGTGCCATTGGACTGGACCTCACAGATACGCAGTATTTT	CAIGLDLTDTQYF
few	TRBV15	.	TRBJ1-2	TGTGCCACCAGCGATGCCGGACAGCTCTATGGCTACACCTTC	CATSDAGQLYGYTF
.	TRBV10-3	.	TRBJ1-6	TGTGCCATCAGTGGTAGTCAGCAAAATTCACCCCTCCACTTT	CAISGSQQNSPLHF
.	TRBV7-2	.	TRBJ2-1	TGTGCCAGCAGCTCAGGGGCGGGTGAGCAGTTCTTC	CASSSGAGEQFF
many	TRBV11-2	TRBD1	TRBJ2-3	TGTGCCAGCAGCCACGCCACAGGGGATCCCACAGATACGCAGTATTTT	CASSHATGDPTDTQYF